What follows are 23 T cell receptor beta chains derived from one specimen sequenced in a study of OX40 agonist ivuxolimab in advanced cancers. TCRdb's table, derived via immunoSEQ multiplex PCR, lists solely in-frame clones and lacks some. The sample consists of around 98,000 clones, roughly nine tenths of them appearing once. Sequencing used CD4+ or CD8+ T cells sorted from blood, obtained in a trial of the OX40 agonist ivuxolimab. These receptors all stem from an adult with an advanced solid tumor such as melanoma, head and neck, liver or kidney cancer.

The V call is TRBV10-1, the J call TRBJ2-7; D not resolved. V was clipped by 4 bases and J by 2 bases, with 12 bases between them. The germline CDR1 and CDR2 sequences are WNHNN and SYGVQD (reference sequence). CDR3 length: 14 amino acids. The CDR3 region is CASSGHLIAYEQYF. DNA of the CDR3: TGCGCCAGCAGTGGCCACCTAATCGCCTACGAGCAGTACTTC.

This clone showed up just a few times. The chain is built from TRBV7-9 and TRBJ1-4; 7 bases are shared with TRBD1. CDR1 is SEHNR, CDR2 FQNEAQ, per germline (reference sequence). This CDR3 comprises 14 residues. V dropped 5 bases and J dropped 8; count of bases not matched to a gene: 8. The DNA of the CDR3 is TGTGCCAGCAGCCTCAGGGGGTTAGGGGAAAAACTGTTTTTT. This translates into CASSLRGLGEKLFF.

This clone was observed a few times. The gene calls are TRBV9 and TRBJ1-4; no firm D call. V dropped 2 bases and J dropped 4 bases, with 6 bases sitting between them. Looked up from germline, CDR1 is SGDLS and CDR2 is YYNGEE. This CDR3 contains 13 residues. The CDR3 protein is CASSVGVNEKLFF. The CDR3 DNA follows: TGTGCCAGCAGCGTGGGTGTTAATGAAAAACTGTTTTTT.

The V and J genes are TRBV7-3 and TRBJ2-1; D uncertain. Germline CDR1 SGHTA, CDR2 FQGTGA. This CDR3 is 15 amino acids long. V was trimmed by 0 bases and J by 0 bases, leaving 6 bases between them. The CDR3 loop is CASSLTTVSYNEQFF. The CDR3 DNA sequence: TGTGCCAGCAGCTTAACTACAGTCTCCTACAATGAGCAGTTCTTC.

The chain employs TRBV10-3 and TRBJ2-6; D is unclear. This CDR3 has 14 residues. CDR1 is ENHRY, CDR2 SYGVKD, per germline. V dropped 6 bases and J dropped 0 bases, with 6 bases sitting between them. The CDR3 nucleotides are TGTGCCATCAGCGAGGTCTCTGGGGCCAACGTCCTGACTTTC. This sequence encodes CAISEVSGANVLTF.

V gene TRBV28 combines with J gene TRBJ1-2; TRBD1 agrees at 7 bases. CDR1 and CDR2 from the germline V gene are MDHEN and SYDVKM. This CDR3 comprises 14 residues. The junction had 8 bases not matched to a gene; V was cut back by 5 bases and J by 5 bases. The chain's CDR3 is CASSPGDSLYGYTF. In DNA form, the CDR3 reads TGTGCCAGCAGTCCCGGGGACAGTTTATATGGCTACACCTTC.

The chain has TRBV5-1 and TRBJ2-5; 7 bases are shared with TRBD1. Unmatched junction bases numbered 15, after V lost 0 bases and J lost 1 base. The CDR3 runs 19 residues. Germline assignment: CDR1 SGHRS and CDR2 YFSETQ. CDR3 amino acids: CASSLAPLRQGRTQETQYF. The CDR3 region has the DNA TGCGCCAGCAGCTTGGCCCCCTTGAGACAGGGACGGACCCAAGAGACCCAGTACTTC.

This chain joins TRBV6-5 and TRBJ1-2; TRBD1 is a possible D gene (5 bases). V gave up 10 bases and J gave up 9 bases, with 18 bases separating them. The CDR3 covers 12 residues. Germline values: CDR1 MNHEY, CDR2 SVGAGI. The DNA of the CDR3 is TGTGCCACGTATGGGGCTCCAGCCCGCTACACCTTC. This translates into CATYGAPARYTF.

The chain couples TRBV28 to TRBJ1-4; no clear D gene. CDR1 MDHEN and CDR2 SYDVKM come from the germline V gene. This CDR3 region has 18 residues. Between the trimmed V and J ends, which lost 4 bases and 0 bases, there was a span of 18 bases. The CDR3 region has the DNA TGTGCCAGCAGTTCCACCGGAATGTTGGGTGCAACTAATGAAAAACTGTTTTTT. Protein: CASSSTGMLGATNEKLFF.

The DNA of the CDR3 is TGTGCCATCAGTGAGGGGGACAGGGACAATCAGCCCCAGCATTTT. Its protein is CAISEGDRDNQPQHF. J is TRBJ1-5 and V is TRBV10-3; 9 bases map to TRBD1. V lost 2 bases to trimming and J lost 3 bases; unmatched junction nucleotides: 2. The germline V gene encodes CDR1 ENHRY and CDR2 SYGVKD. CDR3 size: 15 residues.

V gene TRBV4-2 combines with J gene TRBJ2-5; D is ambiguous. Trimming took 0 bases from V and 1 from J, leaving 3 bases between them. The germline gives CDR1 LGHNA, CDR2 YNFKEQ. The CDR3 has 13 residues. CDR3 loop: CASSQDSQETQYF. In DNA form, the CDR3 reads TGTGCCAGCAGCCAAGACTCCCAAGAGACCCAGTACTTC.

V and J are TRBV12-5 and TRBJ1-2, with D uncertain. Germline CDR1 LGHNT, CDR2 FRNRAP. V shed 6 bases and J shed 2 bases, with 4 bases lying between them. There are 11 residues in the CDR3. CDR3 amino acids: CASGANYGYTF. For the CDR3, the DNA is TGTGCTAGTGGCGCGAACTATGGCTACACCTTC.

The chain uses TRBV15 and TRBJ1-5; D call uncertain. V shed 2 bases and J shed 1 base, with 12 bases lying between them. The CDR3 contains 16 residues. Per the germline V gene, CDR1 is LNHNV and CDR2 is YYDKDF (reference sequence). CDR3 region: CATSRPRGSSNQPQHF. CDR3 DNA: TGTGCCACCAGCAGACCCCGAGGGAGCAGCAATCAGCCCCAGCATTTT.

There are a few counts of this clone. The chain employs TRBV7-2 and TRBJ2-7; the D gene is possibly TRBD1 (5 bases). The V end lost 5 bases, the J end lost 3 bases, and 14 bases lay between the germline ends. From germline, CDR1 is SGHTA and CDR2 FQGNSA. CDR3 size: 14 residues. Here the CDR3 DNA reads TGTGCCAGCAGCCCTCAGGGTACATTCTACGAGCAGTACTTC. It codes for CASSPQGTFYEQYF.

V is TRBV18 and J is TRBJ2-1; D is possibly TRBD1 (5 bases). The germline V gene encodes CDR1 KGHSH and CDR2 LQKENI. The CDR3 consists of 15 residues. V gave up 6 bases and J gave up 0 bases, with 12 bases separating them. CDR3 sequence reads: CASSPTGSSYNEQFF. In nucleotides, the CDR3 is TGTGCCAGCTCCCCTACAGGAAGCTCCTACAATGAGCAGTTCTTC.

The chain couples TRBV27 to TRBJ2-2; perhaps TRBD1 as D (7 bases). The ends were cut back, 1 base at V and 5 bases at J, with 14 bases in the middle. Germline CDR1 reads MNHEY; CDR2 reads SMNVEV (reference sequence). The CDR3 runs 16 residues. The CDR3 is CASSLFGRGRTGELFF. The CDR3 region has the DNA TGTGCCAGCAGTTTATTCGGCAGGGGGAGGACCGGGGAGCTGTTTTTT.

V and J are TRBV29-1 and TRBJ1-3; no reliable D call. The CDR3 spans 11 residues. Trimming removed 6 bases from V and 3 bases from J, with 6 bases in between. Germline CDR1 is SQVTM and CDR2 is ANQGSEA. This CDR3 reads CSVHNGNTIYF. As DNA, the CDR3 is TGCAGCGTACACAATGGAAACACCATATATTTT. The full variable domain, in which reference TRBV29-1 and TRBJ1-3 provide the parts outside the CDR3, is SAVISQKPSRDICQRGTSLTIQCQVDSQVTMMFWYRQQPGQSLTLIATANQGSEATYESGFVIDKFPISRPNLTFSTLTVSNMSPEDSSIYLCSVHNGNTIYFGEGSWLTVV.

DNA of the CDR3: TGTGCCAGCAGCTTGATCCGGGACAGGACATCTCGGAACACTGAAGCTTTCTTT. Translated, it gives CASSLIRDRTSRNTEAFF. V gene TRBV21-1 combines with J gene TRBJ1-1; TRBD1 is the table's D call and was not checked against the DNA. TRBV21-1 is a pseudogene segment. The CDR3 has 18 amino acids.

The rearrangement links TRBV7-9 to TRBJ1-1, with 7 bases aligning to TRBD1. Trimming took 5 bases from V and 3 from J; bases not matched to a gene: 6. In germline, CDR1 is SEHNR, CDR2 FQNEAQ (reference sequence). The CDR3 is made up of 14 amino acids. The CDR3 sequence: CASSPRQGYTEAFF. As DNA, the CDR3 is TGTGCCAGCAGCCCCCGACAGGGCTACACTGAAGCTTTCTTT.

The V gene is TRBV6-5, the J gene TRBJ1-2, with D maybe TRBD1 (6 bases). The CDR3 length is 13 residues. Between the trimmed V and J ends, which lost 5 bases and 6 bases, there was a span of 13 bases. Germline V gene lookup returns CDR1 MNHEY and CDR2 SVGAGI. In DNA form, the CDR3 reads TGTGCCAGCAGTCAGAGCAGGGGAGATGGCTACACCTTC. This codes for CASSQSRGDGYTF.

The V and J genes are TRBV11-2 and TRBJ1-2; D is uncertain. Germline values: CDR1 SGHAT, CDR2 FQNNGV. V lost 5 bases and J lost 4, with 20 bases in between. The CDR3 is 16 amino acids. The DNA for the CDR3 is TGTGCCAGCAGCCCCATCCCCTCTCCGGGATCCTATGGCTACACCTTC. As protein: CASSPIPSPGSYGYTF.

The chain joins TRBV4-1 to TRBJ2-7, with a tentative D call TRBD2 (5 bases). CDR1 MGHRA and CDR2 YSYEKL come from the germline V gene. This CDR3 comprises 17 residues. Trimming took off 0 bases at V and 0 bases at J, with 15 bases between the two ends. The CDR3 bases are TGCGCCAGCAGCCAAGATTACCGACTATTTTTCTCCTACGAGCAGTACTTC. Translating gives CASSQDYRLFFSYEQYF.

This clone was observed a handful of times. The chain's CDR3 is CASSWGDRNQPQHF. In nucleotides, the CDR3 is TGTGCCAGCTCCTGGGGAGATCGCAATCAGCCCCAGCATTTT. The chain uses TRBV2 and TRBJ1-5; no reliable D call. The CDR3 sequence is 14 residues long. CDR1 is SNHLY and CDR2 is FYNNEI in the germline V gene. V was cut by 8 bases and J by 2 bases, with 13 bases left in between.